The 25 T cell receptor delta chains presented below share a single source sample, sequenced in a study of γδ T cells in repeated Plasmodium falciparum infection. Vgamma9/Vdelta2+ and Vdelta2-negative gammadelta T cells were flow-sorted from PBMC for bulk sequencing. TCRdb re-analyzed the multiplex PCR reads via CATT. This sample yields about 93,000 delta-chain clones, of which 0.75% to 1% are seen a single time; over 8.5% belongs to the top ten. The sequenced sample was gamma-delta T cells from blood. Receptors were obtained from a pool of human donors (malaria-infected and uninfected, not separated).

Details on this clone: TCRdb attributes to this sequence the protein of a much larger clone, which differs from the DNA translation at residue 3; a read error is likely, and the protein displayed is translated from the DNA. The chain is built from TRDV1 and TRDJ1; D might be TRDD3 (6 bases). Assignment of the J gene here rests on matching the DNA to germline, because TCRdb gives none. CDR1 and CDR2 (germline): TSWWSYY, QGS. CDR3 size: 15 residues. Here the CDR3 DNA reads TGTGCTCCTGGGGAACTACCCTTCTGCCCCGATAAACTCATCTTT. This sequence encodes CAPGELPFCPDKLIF.

This clone was observed many times. A far larger clone is just one base off, so this is likely a read error. Additional DNA sequences in this sample encode the identical CDR3. The rearrangement links TRDV1 to TRDJ1; 7 bases fit TRDD3. Germline V gives CDR1 TSWWSYY, CDR2 QGS. The CDR3 contains 17 residues. Losses at the gene ends were 6 bases for V and 9 bases for J; bases not matched to a gene: 22. The CDR3 DNA follows: TGTGCTCTTGGAATACGAGTTGACTGGGGCCAACCCCTGGAACTCATCTTT. Translating gives CALGIRVDWGQPLELIF.

Concerning this clone: TCRdb has a much larger clone's protein, which differs at residue 12 from the translation of this DNA, likely because of a read error; what is shown is the protein translated from the DNA. The rearrangement links TRDV2 to TRDJ1; TRDD3 matches 7 bases. The J gene is not listed in TCRdb, so it was assigned here from a DNA match to germline. Germline CDR1 GEAIGNYY, CDR2 EKD. The J segment lost 6 bases and the V segment lost 1 base, leaving 13 bases of the junction unmatched. This CDR3 is 16 amino acids long. CDR3 bases: TGTGCCTGTGACACTCGGGCAGGGGGATGCGACAATAAACTCATCTTT. Protein sequence: CACDTRAGGCDNKLIF.

In this sample, this clone turned up many times. This sequence joins TRDV2 and TRDJ1, with a possible D match to TRDD3 (6 bases). This CDR3 is 17 amino acids long. Germline V gives CDR1 GEAIGNYY, CDR2 EKD. With 0 bases removed from V and 0 bases from J, the gap between germline ends came to 16 bases. In DNA, the CDR3 is TGTGCCTGTGACACCGTGGGGGCTACAGACTACACCGATAAACTCATCTTT. Protein sequence: CACDTVGATDYTDKLIF.

This clone was counted many times. Relative to the germline gene, one junction end is altered; a read error may explain this. The chain carries TRDV2 and TRDJ1; 10 bases align to TRDD3. The J gene, not given by TCRdb, was assigned here from a germline match of the nucleotide sequence. The V gene's germline CDR1 is GEAIGNYY and CDR2 EKD. The CDR3 consists of 22 residues. DNA of the CDR3: TGTGCCTGTGACACCCCGCCTGCTCTTATACTGGGGGATGTTGGAAGAACCGGTAAACTCATCTTT. This gives the protein CACDTPPALILGDVGRTGKLIF.

In regard to this clone: Given a far larger clone just one base away, this is likely a sequencing read error. The rearrangement joins TRDV2 to TRDJ1, with 10 bases that match TRDD3. TCRdb gives no J gene; it was assigned here by matching the DNA to germline. This CDR3 comprises 15 residues. Looked up from germline, CDR1 is GEAIGNYY and CDR2 is EKD. CDR3 coding DNA: TGCGCCTGTGACATACGTACTGGGGGATCCGATAAACTCATCTTT. The encoded protein is CACDIRTGGSDKLIF.

A few counts support this clone. This sequence is one base from a far larger clone and is likely a read error. Other DNA sequences of this sample code for an identical CDR3. The chain combines TRDV1 with TRDJ1; the D gene is possibly TRDD3 (6 bases). In the absence of a J gene in TCRdb, the DNA was matched to germline to assign it here. The CDR3 is 20 amino acids. Looked up from germline, CDR1 is TSWWSYY and CDR2 is QGS. CDR3 sequence: CALGGPVLGWGKWCTDKLIF. The CDR3 DNA is TGTGCCCTTGGGGGGCCTGTCCTTGGCTGGGGAAAATGGTGCACCGATAAACTCATCTTT.

This clone came up a few times. The protein recorded in TCRdb matches a much larger clone and deviates from this DNA's translation at residue 18, suggesting a read error; the protein here is obtained by translating the DNA. Here the CDR3 DNA reads TGTGCTCTTGGGGACCTACCGCCGAGGTTCCTACGTTCTGGGGGCTGCCGGCACACCGATAAACTCATCTTT. It encodes CALGDLPPRFLRSGGCRHTDKLIF. The chain is built from TRDV1 and TRDJ1; D tentatively fits TRDD2 or TRDD3 (7 bases each). TCRdb is silent on the J gene; assignment here came from matching the DNA to germline. The germline CDR1 and CDR2 sequences are TSWWSYY and QGS. Between the trimmed V and J ends, which lost 3 bases and 0 bases, there was a span of 38 bases. The CDR3 is made up of 24 amino acids.

As regards this clone: Other nucleotide sequences in the sample specify the same CDR3. This chain uses TRDV2 with TRDJ1, with 7 bases lining up with TRDD3. The J gene is not listed in TCRdb, so it was assigned here from a DNA match to germline. This CDR3 comprises 18 residues. The germline V gene encodes CDR1 GEAIGNYY and CDR2 EKD. V dropped 4 bases and J dropped 4; count of bases not matched to a gene: 20. This CDR3 is CACEALGGAKSRGDKLIF. For the CDR3, the DNA is TGTGCCTGTGAAGCCCTTGGGGGAGCTAAGAGCAGGGGCGATAAACTCATCTTT.

A note on this clone: TCRdb's entry gives the protein of a much larger clone, which mismatches this DNA's translation at residue 6, likely from a read error; the protein reported here is translated from the DNA. The chain has TRDV2 and TRDJ3; 12 bases are a match to TRDD3. Losses at the gene ends were 3 bases for V and 1 base for J; bases not matched to a gene: 12. In germline, CDR1 is GEAIGNYY, CDR2 EKD. This CDR3 spans 21 amino acids. The CDR3 sequence: CACDPMLGDTGASWDTRQMFF. The CDR3, as DNA: TGTGCCTGTGACCCAATGCTGGGGGATACGGGAGCGTCCTGGGACACCCGACAGATGTTTTTC.

A word on this clone: The amino acid sequence in TCRdb belongs to a much larger clone and departs from this DNA's translation at residue 17, likely a sequencing read error; the sequence shown is translated from the DNA. The CDR3 sequence: CALGGRGSFWGIHYTDRLIF. The DNA for the CDR3 is TGTGCTCTTGGGGGGAGGGGTTCTTTCTGGGGGATTCATTACACCGATAGACTCATCTTT. The gene calls are TRDV1 and TRDJ1; TRDD3 matches 9 bases. TCRdb supplies no J gene; here it was assigned by aligning the nucleotide sequence to germline. The germline V gene encodes CDR1 TSWWSYY and CDR2 QGS. CDR3 length equals 20 residues.

In the case of this clone: This DNA translates differently at residue 10 from the TCRdb protein, which is that of a much larger clone; a read error is likely, and the protein shown is the DNA's own translation. V gene TRDV2 combines with J gene TRDJ1; D unresolved. TCRdb lists no J gene, so it was determined here by aligning the DNA to germline. Trimming cost V 0 bases and J 0 bases, with 25 bases left between them. The CDR3 sequence is 20 residues long. The germline gives CDR1 GEAIGNYY, CDR2 EKD. Here the CDR3 DNA reads TGTGCCTGTGACACCGTTTCGGAGGGACACGGGCGTTTGTACACCGATAAACTCATCTTT. Its translation: CACDTVSEGHGRLYTDKLIF.

In this sample, this clone turned up a few times. A single base is all that separates this from a far larger clone, so a read error is likely. The sample contains more than one DNA sequence encoding this CDR3. No J gene call was made, and the V gene is TRDV1. Germline V gene sequence: CDR1 TSWWSYY, CDR2 QGS. The CDR3 covers 19 residues. In nucleotides, the CDR3 is TGTGCTCTTGCCCTCCCACCCTTATACGGGACTGAGCGTATCGATAAACTTATCTTT. Encoded protein: CALALPPLYGTERIDKLIF.

In this sample, this clone turned up a few times. For this DNA, TCRdb reports the protein of a much larger clone, which diverges at residue 8, most likely from a read error; the protein presented here is translated directly from the DNA. This chain joins TRDV1 and TRDJ1; 9 bases agree with TRDD3. V lost 0 bases and J lost 0; bases outside the gene matches: 20. The germline V gene encodes CDR1 TSWWSYY and CDR2 QGS. The CDR3 runs 22 residues. Written as DNA, the CDR3 is TGTGCTCTTGGGGAACTAGTCTTTGTGTTGGGGATACGTGGATTTTACACCGATAAACTCATCTTT. The encoded protein is CALGELVFVLGIRGFYTDKLIF.

Only a few counts were recorded for this clone. The TCRdb record carries a much larger clone's protein, which differs from this DNA's translation at residue 7; a read error is the likely cause, and the protein listed here is the DNA translation. This rearrangement joins TRDV1 to TRDJ1; 7 bases line up with TRDD3. No J gene was available from TCRdb, and it was assigned here by a germline match of the DNA. J lost 0 bases, V lost 0 bases, and 25 bases had no gene match. The CDR3 extends over 23 amino acids. Germline CDR1 reads TSWWSYY; CDR2 reads QGS. CDR3 DNA: TGTGCTCTTGGGGAACTAGTAAATTGCCCTTACAAATCTGGGGATATGGACACCGATAAACTCATCTTT. It codes for CALGELVNCPYKSGDMDTDKLIF.

On this clone: TCRdb has a much larger clone's protein, which differs at residue 11 from the translation of this DNA, likely because of a read error; what is shown is the protein translated from the DNA. This sequence joins TRDV2 and TRDJ3; 12 nucleotides line up with TRDD3. Because TCRdb records no J gene, it was assigned here through a match of the DNA to germline. The CDR3 covers 19 residues. J gave up 2 bases and V 3 bases, and 7 bases lay outside the gene matches. Germline CDR1 and CDR2: GEAIGNYY and EKD. Here the CDR3 DNA reads TGTGCCTGTGACTGGGTACTGGGGGATACCGCCTGGGACACCCGACAGATGTTTTTC. Protein: CACDWVLGDTAWDTRQMFF.

This clone appeared a few times. TCRdb's listed protein matches a much larger clone and diverges from this DNA's translation at residue 16, likely through a read error; the protein shown comes from the DNA. The chain links TRDV2 to TRDJ1, with 10 bases fitting TRDD3. Matching the DNA to germline supplied the J gene, which TCRdb does not give. J lost 1 base, V lost 0 bases, and 22 bases had no gene match. The length of the CDR3 is 22 residues. Germline assignment: CDR1 GEAIGNYY and CDR2 EKD. The CDR3 DNA is TGTGCCTGTGACACCGTTCGGGGGGATACGCACCGGAGGCCTTCGTGCACCGATAAACTCATCTTT. It is translated as CACDTVRGDTHRRPSCTDKLIF.

This clone was found a few times. The amino acid sequence in TCRdb belongs to a much larger clone and departs from this DNA's translation at residue 6, likely a sequencing read error; the sequence shown is translated from the DNA. The rearrangement joins TRDV1 to TRDJ2, with 9 bases lining up with TRDD3. No J segment appears in TCRdb, so it was assigned here by matching the sequence to germline. The length of the CDR3 is 19 residues. Unmatched junction bases numbered 13, after V lost 5 bases and J lost 0 bases. Per germline, CDR1 TSWWSYY and CDR2 QGS. The CDR3 region has the DNA TGTGCTCTTGGGCAAATGATAAGGGGGATACCATCTTTGACAGCACAACTCTTCTTT. As protein: CALGQMIRGIPSLTAQLFF.

This clone has a handful of counts. The protein held in TCRdb is that of a much larger clone and does not match this DNA's translation at residue 5, likely because of a read error; the protein shown is translated from the DNA. The chain is built from TRDV2 and TRDJ1; TRDD1 might be the D (5 bases). TCRdb gives no J gene; it was assigned here by matching the DNA to germline. CDR1 is GEAIGNYY and CDR2 is EKD in the germline V gene. The CDR3 is 13 residues long. V was pared by 3 bases and J by 3 bases, with 10 bases between. The chain's CDR3 is CACDAIGSDKLIF. CDR3 DNA: TGTGCCTGTGACGCAATAGGTTCCGATAAACTCATCTTT.

On this clone itself: The protein held in TCRdb is that of a much larger clone and does not match this DNA's translation at residue 5, likely because of a read error; the protein shown is translated from the DNA. The chain couples TRDV1 to TRDJ1; D tentatively reads TRDD2 or TRDD3 (9 bases each). In germline, CDR1 is TSWWSYY, CDR2 QGS. This CDR3 is built from 19 residues. Trimming left V 4 bases short and J 1 base short, with 25 bases between. Written as DNA, the CDR3 is TGTGCTCTTGGGGGCCCTTCCTACGCTGGGGGATTCGCCACCGATAAACTCATCTTT. Its translation: CALGGPSYAGGFATDKLIF.

In its sample, this clone was seen a few times. TCRdb's protein, taken from a much larger clone, differs from this DNA's translation at residue 5, likely owing to a read error; the protein displayed comes from the DNA. The chain employs TRDV1 and TRDJ1; a weak D match, TRDD3 (6 bases). As TCRdb names no J gene, one was assigned here on the basis of a DNA match to germline. The germline V gene has CDR1 TSWWSYY and CDR2 QGS. V was trimmed by 4 bases and J by 1 base, leaving 28 bases between them. This CDR3 spans 20 amino acids. For the CDR3, the DNA is TGTGCTCTTGGGGGACCACGCCGGGGGTCTTGGATACACCTCACCGATAAACTCATCTTT. Encoded protein: CALGGPRRGSWIHLTDKLIF.

This clone was picked up a small number of times. A far larger clone is only one base removed, so a read error is likely. Within the sample, other DNA sequences also encode this same CDR3. The V call is TRDV2, the J call TRDJ1; TRDD3 matches 11 bases. Assignment of the J gene here rests on matching the DNA to germline, because TCRdb gives none. Germline CDR1 GEAIGNYY, CDR2 EKD. Trimming at V came to 6 bases and at J to 0 bases, leaving 14 bases not matched to a gene. The CDR3 is 18 residues long. CDR3 sequence: CACYTVLGDTQYTDKLIF. For the CDR3, the DNA is TGTGCCTGTTATACCGTGCTGGGGGATACTCAGTACACCGATAAACTCATCTTT.

In the case of this clone: The likely explanation is a read error, given a far larger clone one base away. Within the sample, other DNA sequences also encode this same CDR3. This chain links TRDV2 with TRDJ1, with D perhaps matching TRDD2 or TRDD3 (6 bases each). Here the J gene came from matching the DNA to germline, since TCRdb omits it. Germline V gene lookup returns CDR1 GEAIGNYY and CDR2 EKD. V lost 0 bases and J lost 0, with 34 bases in between. This CDR3 is 23 amino acids long. CDR3 DNA: TGTGCCTGTGACACCGTTAGCTCCTACGGGGAATATACTGGGACCACAAACACCGATAAACTCATCTTT. This encodes CACDTVSSYGEYTGTTNTDKLIF.

Note on this clone: This DNA's translation differs at residue 10 from TCRdb's protein, which comes from a much larger clone; a read error is likely, and the protein shown is translated from the DNA. This chain connects TRDV1 to TRDJ4; 8 bases agree with TRDD3. Looked up from germline, CDR1 is TSWWSYY and CDR2 is QGS. The CDR3 extends over 18 amino acids. V trimming: 4 bases; J trimming: 6 bases; junction bases outside the gene matches: 22. CDR3 DNA sequence: TGTGCTCTTGGGGGAAAAACCTCCGGCTGTGGGATACGCGGGACCCTGATCTTT. This codes for CALGGKTSGCGIRGTLIF.

In regard to this clone: The protein TCRdb lists belongs to a much larger clone and differs from this DNA's translation at residue 6, which points to a read error; the protein shown is made from the DNA. V gene TRDV2 combines with J gene TRDJ1, with a tentative D call TRDD3 (5 bases). The J gene, absent from TCRdb, was called here by matching the DNA to germline. Germline loops: CDR1 GEAIGNYY, CDR2 EKD. V shed 0 bases and J shed 0 bases, with 22 bases lying between them. The CDR3 loop spans 19 amino acids. The CDR3 DNA is TGTGCCTGTGACACCGAGGGGGGGCGAAGACCCCTATACACCGATAAACTCATCTTT. Amino acid sequence: CACDTEGGRRPLYTDKLIF.